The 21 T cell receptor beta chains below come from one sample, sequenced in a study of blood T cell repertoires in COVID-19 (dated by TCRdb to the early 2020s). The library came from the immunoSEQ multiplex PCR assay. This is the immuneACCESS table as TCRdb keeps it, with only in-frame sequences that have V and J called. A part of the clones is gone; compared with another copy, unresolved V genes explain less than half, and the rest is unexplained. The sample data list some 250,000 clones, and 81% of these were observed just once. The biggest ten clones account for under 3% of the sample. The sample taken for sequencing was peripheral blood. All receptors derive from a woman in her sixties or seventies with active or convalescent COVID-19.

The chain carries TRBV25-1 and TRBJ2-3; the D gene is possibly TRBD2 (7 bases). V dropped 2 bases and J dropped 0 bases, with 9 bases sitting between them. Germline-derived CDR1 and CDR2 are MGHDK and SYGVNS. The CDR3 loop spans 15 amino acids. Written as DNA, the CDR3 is TGTGCCAGCAGTGAAGCGGGGGCTAGCACAGATACGCAGTATTTT. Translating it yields CASSEAGASTDTQYF.

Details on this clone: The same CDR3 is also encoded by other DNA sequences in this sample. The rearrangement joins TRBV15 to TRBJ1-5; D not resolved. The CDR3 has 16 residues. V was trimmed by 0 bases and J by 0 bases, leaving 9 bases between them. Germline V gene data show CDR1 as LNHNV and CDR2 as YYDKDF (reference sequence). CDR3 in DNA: TGTGCCACCAGCAGAGATCCCGGGAATAGCAATCAGCCCCAGCATTTT. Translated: CATSRDPGNSNQPQHF.

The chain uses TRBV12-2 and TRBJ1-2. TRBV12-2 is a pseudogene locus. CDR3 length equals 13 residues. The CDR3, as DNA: TGTGCAAGTCGGCGCGGAGGCTCCTATGGCTACACCTTC. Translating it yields CASRRGGSYGYTF.

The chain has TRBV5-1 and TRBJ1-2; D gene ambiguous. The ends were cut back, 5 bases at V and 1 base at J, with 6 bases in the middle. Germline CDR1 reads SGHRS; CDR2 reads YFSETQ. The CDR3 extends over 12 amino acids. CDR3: CASRADNYGYTF. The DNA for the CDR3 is TGCGCCAGCAGGGCCGATAACTATGGCTACACCTTC.

CDR3 nucleotides: TGCGCCAGCAGCAAAAAGCGCAGCGGGGTCACTAGCACAGATACGCAGTATTTT. Translation: CASSKKRSGVTSTDTQYF. This chain uses TRBV4-1 with TRBJ2-3; 7 bases match TRBD2. CDR1 MGHRA and CDR2 YSYEKL come from the germline V gene. This CDR3 is 18 amino acids long. Losses at the gene ends were 5 bases for V and 0 bases for J; bases not matched to a gene: 14.

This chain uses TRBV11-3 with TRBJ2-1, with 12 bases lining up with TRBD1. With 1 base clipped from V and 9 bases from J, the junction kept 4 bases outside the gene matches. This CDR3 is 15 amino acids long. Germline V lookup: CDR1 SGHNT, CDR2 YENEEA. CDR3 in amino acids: CASSLVGTGGVEQFF. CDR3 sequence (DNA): TGTGCCAGCAGCTTAGTGGGGACAGGGGGCGTTGAGCAGTTCTTC.

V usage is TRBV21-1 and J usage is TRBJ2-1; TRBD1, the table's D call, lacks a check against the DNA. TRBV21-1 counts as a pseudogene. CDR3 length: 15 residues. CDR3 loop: CASIRRDRESNEQFF. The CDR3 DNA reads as TGTGCCAGCATCCGACGGGACAGGGAAAGCAATGAGCAGTTCTTC.

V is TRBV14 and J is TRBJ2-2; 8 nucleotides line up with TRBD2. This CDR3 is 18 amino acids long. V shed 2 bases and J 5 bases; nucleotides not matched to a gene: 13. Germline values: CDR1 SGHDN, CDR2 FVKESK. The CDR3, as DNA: TGTGCCAGCAGCCAAACACGGCGGGGGGTGTTAAGGACCGGGGAGCTGTTTTTT. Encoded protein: CASSQTRRGVLRTGELFF. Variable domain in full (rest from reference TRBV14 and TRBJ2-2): EAGVTQFPSHSVIEKGQTVTLRCDPISGHDNLYWYRRVMGKEIKFLLHFVKESKQDESGMPNNRFLAERTGGTYSTLKVQPAELEDSGVYFCASSQTRRGVLRTGELFFGEGSRLTVL.

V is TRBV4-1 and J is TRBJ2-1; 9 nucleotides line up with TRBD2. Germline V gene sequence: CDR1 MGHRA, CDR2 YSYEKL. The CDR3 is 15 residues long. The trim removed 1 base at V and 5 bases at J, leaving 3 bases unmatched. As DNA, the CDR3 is TGCGCCAGCAGCCAAGTGGGCGGGGGGGACAATGAGCAGTTCTTC. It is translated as CASSQVGGGDNEQFF.

The CDR3 DNA reads as TGTGCCAGCAGCTTAGCAGGGCCTAGAGAAGCTTTCTTT. As protein: CASSLAGPREAFF. V and J are TRBV11-2 and TRBJ1-1, with D perhaps TRBD1 (5 bases). Germline values: CDR1 SGHAT, CDR2 FQNNGV. This CDR3 is built from 13 residues. Trimming took 1 base from V and 8 from J, leaving 11 bases between them.

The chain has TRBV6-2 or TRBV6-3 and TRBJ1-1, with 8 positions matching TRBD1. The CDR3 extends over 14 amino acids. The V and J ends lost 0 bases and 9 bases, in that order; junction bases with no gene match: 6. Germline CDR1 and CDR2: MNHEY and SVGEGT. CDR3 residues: CASSYSTGTGKAFF. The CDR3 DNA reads TGTGCCAGCAGTTACTCAACCGGGACAGGTAAAGCTTTCTTT.

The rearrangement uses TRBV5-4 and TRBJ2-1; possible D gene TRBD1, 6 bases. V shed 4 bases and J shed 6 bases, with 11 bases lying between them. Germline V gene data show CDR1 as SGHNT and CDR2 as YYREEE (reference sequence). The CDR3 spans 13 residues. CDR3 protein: CASSVGQINEQFF. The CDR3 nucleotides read TGTGCCAGCAGCGTTGGACAGATCAATGAGCAGTTCTTC.

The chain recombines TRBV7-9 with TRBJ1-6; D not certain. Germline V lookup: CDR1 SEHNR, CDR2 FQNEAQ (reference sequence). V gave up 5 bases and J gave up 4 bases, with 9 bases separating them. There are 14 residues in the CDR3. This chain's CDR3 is CASSEQWYNSPLHF. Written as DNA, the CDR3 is TGTGCCAGCAGCGAACAGTGGTATAATTCACCCCTCCACTTT.

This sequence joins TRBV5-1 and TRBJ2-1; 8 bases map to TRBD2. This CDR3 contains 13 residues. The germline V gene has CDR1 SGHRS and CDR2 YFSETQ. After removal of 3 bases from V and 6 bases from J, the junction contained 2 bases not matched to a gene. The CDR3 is CASSSRGGNEQFF. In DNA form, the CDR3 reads TGCGCCAGCAGCTCACGGGGGGGCAATGAGCAGTTCTTC.

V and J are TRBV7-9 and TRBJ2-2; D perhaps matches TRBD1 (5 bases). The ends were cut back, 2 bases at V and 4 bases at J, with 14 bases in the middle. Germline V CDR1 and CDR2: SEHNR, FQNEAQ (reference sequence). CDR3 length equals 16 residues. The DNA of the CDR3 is TGTGCCAGCAGCTTACCGCCAGGGTGGGGCACCGGGGAGCTGTTTTTT. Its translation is CASSLPPGWGTGELFF. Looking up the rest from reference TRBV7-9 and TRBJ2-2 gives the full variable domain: DTGVSQNPRHKITKRGQNVTFRCDPISEHNRLYWYRQTLGQGPEFLTYFQNEAQLEKSRLLSDRFSAERPKGSFSTLEIQRTEQGDSAMYLCASSLPPGWGTGELFFGEGSRLTVL.

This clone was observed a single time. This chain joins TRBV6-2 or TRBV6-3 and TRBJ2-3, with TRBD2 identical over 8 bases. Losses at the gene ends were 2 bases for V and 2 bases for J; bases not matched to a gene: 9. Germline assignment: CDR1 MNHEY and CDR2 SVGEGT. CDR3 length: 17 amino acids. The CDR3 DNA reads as TGTGCCAGCAGTTACGAGTACGGGGGGGCAGTCACAGATACGCAGTATTTT. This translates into CASSYEYGGAVTDTQYF.

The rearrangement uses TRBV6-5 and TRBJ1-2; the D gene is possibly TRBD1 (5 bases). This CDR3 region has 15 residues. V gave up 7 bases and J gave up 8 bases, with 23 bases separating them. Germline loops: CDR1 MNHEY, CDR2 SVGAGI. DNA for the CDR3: TGTGCCAGCACCCCAGAAGTGGGGGGTGTCTGGGGCTACACCTTC. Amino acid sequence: CASTPEVGGVWGYTF.

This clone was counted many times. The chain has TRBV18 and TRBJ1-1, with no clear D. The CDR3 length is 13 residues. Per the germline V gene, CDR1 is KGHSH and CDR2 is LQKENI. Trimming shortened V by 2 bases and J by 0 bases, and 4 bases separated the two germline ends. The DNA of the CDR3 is TGTGCCAGCTCACCAGACATGAACACTGAAGCTTTCTTT. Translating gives CASSPDMNTEAFF.

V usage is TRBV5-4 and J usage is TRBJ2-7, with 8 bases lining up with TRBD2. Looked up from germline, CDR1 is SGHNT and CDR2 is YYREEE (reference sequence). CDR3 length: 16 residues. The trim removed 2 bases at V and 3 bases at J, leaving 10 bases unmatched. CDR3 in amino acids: CASSFGPPGRDYEQYF. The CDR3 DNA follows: TGTGCCAGCAGCTTTGGGCCCCCCGGGAGGGACTACGAGCAGTACTTC.

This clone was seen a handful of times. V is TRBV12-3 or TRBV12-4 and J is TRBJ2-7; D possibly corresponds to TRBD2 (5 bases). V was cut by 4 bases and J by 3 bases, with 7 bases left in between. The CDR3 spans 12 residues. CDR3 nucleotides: TGTGCCAGCAGTTCGGGGATCTACGAGCAGTACTTC. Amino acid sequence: CASSSGIYEQYF.

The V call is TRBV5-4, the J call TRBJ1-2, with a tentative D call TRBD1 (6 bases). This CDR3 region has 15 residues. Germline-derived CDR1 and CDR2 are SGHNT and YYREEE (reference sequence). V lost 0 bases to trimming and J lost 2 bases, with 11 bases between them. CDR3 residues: CASSLGTVENYGYTF. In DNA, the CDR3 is TGTGCCAGCAGCTTGGGGACAGTGGAGAACTATGGCTACACCTTC.